Listed below are T cell receptor beta chains from one sample, sequenced in a study of T cells after yellow fever vaccination. TCRdb passed the 5' RACE reads through MiXCR, listing each CDR3 protein once. The sample records 400,000 or so distinct CDR3 sequences, about 17% being singletons. The sample in question was PBMCs, obtained before the yellow fever booster vaccination. These receptors were collected from a man aged 18 to 30 who received the YFV17D yellow fever vaccine. The CDR3 runs from the conserved cysteine through the conserved F or W. The D gene is left open where the match is weak. The size of a clone is reported for some rows only, either as once, few or many, or as a class for expanded clones.

TRBV6-2/TRBV6-3,NA,NA,TRBJ1-3,CASSSRASYSGNTIYF,TGTGCCAGCAGCTCCAGGGCGAGCTATTCCGGAAACACCATATATTTT
TRBV4-1,NA,few,TRBJ1-2,CASSQLPGTIYWDGYTF,TGCGCCAGCAGCCAATTGCCCGGGACAATCTATTGGGATGGCTACACCTTC
TRBV10-3,NA,NA,TRBJ1-2,CAIGQGRGYTF,TGTGCCATCGGCCAGGGCCGCGGCTACACCTTC
TRBV3-1,TRBD1,NA,TRBJ1-1,CASSQRTGTGTEAFF,TGTGCCAGCAGCCAAAGGACAGGGACGGGGACTGAAGCTTTCTTT
TRBV29-1,NA,NA,TRBJ1-3,CSVERDRSGNTIYF,TGCAGCGTTGAGAGGGATCGCTCGGGGAACACCATATATTTT
TRBV28,NA,few,TRBJ2-2,CASSILQTTGELFF,TGTGCCAGCAGTATCCTGCAGACCACCGGGGAGCTGTTTTTT
TRBV12-5,NA,few,TRBJ2-1,CASGFWGLSDNEQFF,TGTGCTAGTGGTTTTTGGGGACTTAGCGACAATGAGCAGTTCTTC
TRBV30,NA,NA,TRBJ1-2,CAWLRTWDSSRGYTF,TGTGCCTGGCTACGAACATGGGATTCGTCTCGTGGCTACACCTTC
TRBV20-1,NA,NA,TRBJ2-3,CSARRGLAFTDTQYF,TGCAGTGCTAGAAGAGGTCTAGCTTTTACAGATACGCAGTATTTT
TRBV24-1,TRBD1,few,TRBJ2-7,CATSPDRGHSYEQYF,TGTGCCACCTCACCGGACAGGGGCCACTCCTACGAGCAGTACTTC
TRBV7-2,NA,NA,TRBJ2-1,CASAERAVYNEQFF,TGTGCCAGCGCCGAGAGGGCGGTCTACAATGAGCAGTTCTTC
TRBV3-1,NA,NA,TRBJ2-3,CASSQGYTQYF,TGTGCCAGCAGCCAAGGATATACGCAGTATTTT
TRBV4-3,TRBD2,NA,TRBJ2-2,CASSQSRGGFTGELFF,TGCGCCAGCAGCCAATCCCGCGGGGGGTTTACCGGGGAGCTGTTTTTT
TRBV6-1,NA,NA,TRBJ2-2,CASWRLSNTGELFF,TGTGCCAGCTGGAGACTCTCGAACACCGGGGAGCTGTTTTTT
TRBV5-1,TRBD1,many,TRBJ1-1,CASSLGVISAGTGRTEAFF,TGCGCCAGCAGCTTGGGGGTTATCAGTGCCGGGACAGGGAGGACTGAAGCTTTCTTT
TRBV4-1,TRBD1,few,TRBJ2-5,CASSQDSQGVLGTQYF,TGCGCCAGCAGCCAAGATTCCCAGGGGGTTTTGGGGACCCAGTACTTC
TRBV10-3,NA,few,TRBJ2-4,CAIGWTSFQYF,TGTGCCATCGGGTGGACGTCATTTCAGTACTTC
TRBV5-5,NA,few,TRBJ2-7,CASSLLAEAYEQYF,TGTGCCAGCAGCTTGCTTGCCGAAGCATACGAGCAGTACTTC
TRBV28,TRBD1,NA,TRBJ1-1,CAIREDRGHDTEAFF,TGTGCCATTAGAGAAGACAGGGGGCATGACACTGAAGCTTTCTTT
TRBV6-2/TRBV6-3,NA,NA,TRBJ1-3,CASSYLFSGNTIYF,TGTGCCAGCAGTTACCTGTTCTCTGGAAACACCATATATTTT
TRBV14,NA,NA,TRBJ2-7,CASRGLTYEQYF,TGTGCCAGCAGGGGGCTGACCTACGAGCAGTACTTC
TRBV5-1,NA,NA,TRBJ1-1,CASSFGRATTEAFF,TGCGCCAGCAGCTTTGGCAGGGCGACCACTGAAGCTTTCTTT
TRBV6-5,NA,few,TRBJ2-7,CASSYSGGWGYEQYF,TGTGCCAGCAGTTACTCGGGAGGATGGGGCTACGAGCAGTACTTC
TRBV28,TRBD2,NA,TRBJ2-7,CASSLSGGTTYEQYF,TGTGCCAGCAGCCTCAGCGGGGGGACCACCTACGAGCAGTACTTC
TRBV27,NA,NA,TRBJ2-3,CASSFRSGDTQYF,TGTGCCAGCAGTTTTCGTTCCGGGGATACGCAGTATTTT
TRBV4-3,NA,many,TRBJ2-3,CASSQNFEGGTDTQYF,TGCGCCAGCAGCCAAAATTTCGAAGGGGGGACAGATACGCAGTATTTT
TRBV20-1,TRBD2,NA,TRBJ2-5,CSASGVAGGGETQYF,TGCAGTGCTAGTGGTGTAGCGGGGGGCGGAGAGACCCAGTACTTC
TRBV5-1,NA,many,TRBJ1-1,CASRIRGAGNTEAFF,TGCGCCAGCCGAATCCGGGGGGCTGGAAACACTGAAGCTTTCTTT
TRBV11-2,TRBD2,many,TRBJ2-1,CASSPGLADYNEQFF,TGTGCCAGCAGCCCGGGACTAGCGGATTACAATGAGCAGTTCTTC
TRBV29-1,TRBD1,few,TRBJ1-4,CSVGTGQEPNEKLFF,TGCAGCGTTGGGACGGGACAGGAGCCAAATGAAAAACTGTTTTTT
TRBV7-3,NA,few,TRBJ2-1,CASSPGANNEQFF,TGTGCCAGCAGCCCGGGGGCAAACAATGAGCAGTTCTTC
TRBV21-1,NA,few,TRBJ2-7,CASHTKVSEQYF,TGTGCCAGCCACACTAAAGTTTCCGAGCAGTACTTC
TRBV6-5,NA,NA,TRBJ1-2,CASTLPGQGYTF,TGTGCCAGCACCTTACCGGGACAAGGCTACACCTTC
TRBV20-1,NA,many,TRBJ2-1,CSADARRGNNEQFF,TGCAGTGCCGATGCGCGCAGGGGCAACAATGAGCAGTTCTTC
TRBV4-3,NA,NA,TRBJ1-5,CASSQEQDPSQPQHF,TGCGCCAGCAGCCAGGAACAAGATCCATCCCAGCCCCAGCATTTT
TRBV24-1,NA,NA,TRBJ2-1,CATSDGLADDEQFF,TGTGCCACCAGTGATGGCCTCGCTGACGATGAGCAGTTCTTC
TRBV3-1,NA,few,TRBJ2-5,CASSFDPRGTQYF,TGTGCCAGCAGCTTCGACCCGAGGGGGACCCAGTACTTC
TRBV7-2,NA,few,TRBJ1-3,CASSEDISGNTIYF,TGTGCCAGCAGCGAGGACATCTCTGGAAACACCATATATTTT
TRBV4-1,NA,few,TRBJ2-4,CASSGLPDKNIQYF,TGCGCCAGCAGCGGACTGCCTGACAAAAACATTCAGTACTTC
TRBV20-1,NA,few,TRBJ2-3,CSARVLGDTQYF,TGCAGTGCTAGAGTCTTGGGGGATACGCAGTATTTT
TRBV30,TRBD2,few,TRBJ2-5,CAWSVWGGETQYF,TGTGCCTGGAGTGTTTGGGGGGGAGAGACCCAGTACTTC
TRBV7-2,NA,few,TRBJ2-2,CASSLVGGPRELFF,TGTGCCAGCAGCTTAGTGGGGGGGCCTCGGGAGCTGTTTTTT
TRBV6-1,NA,once,TRBJ1-4,CASSEAEDWEKLFF,TGTGCCAGCAGTGAAGCCGAGGATTGGGAAAAACTGTTTTTT
TRBV11-3,NA,NA,TRBJ2-5,CASSPSRGETQYF,TGTGCCAGCAGCCCATCACGGGGGGAGACCCAGTACTTC
TRBV25-1,TRBD1,NA,TRBJ2-7,CASSGPGTGGQEQYF,TGTGCCAGCAGTGGACCCGGGACAGGGGGGCAAGAGCAGTACTTC
TRBV4-3,TRBD2,NA,TRBJ2-3,CASSQGAGTMTDTQYF,TGCGCCAGCAGCCAAGGCGCCGGGACTATGACAGATACGCAGTATTTT
TRBV7-9,NA,NA,TRBJ1-2,CASSPGGIDGYTF,TGTGCCAGCAGCCCCGGGGGTATTGATGGCTACACCTTC
TRBV4-3,NA,NA,TRBJ2-3,CASSLQGSLTDTQYF,TGCGCCAGCAGCCTTCAAGGAAGTTTGACAGATACGCAGTATTTT
TRBV11-2,NA,once,TRBJ2-2,CASSPPPPGFGAGELFF,TGTGCCAGCAGCCCCCCACCGCCGGGGTTTGGGGCCGGGGAGCTGTTTTTT
TRBV29-1,NA,NA,TRBJ1-2,CSLCAGRLPKNYGYTF,TGCAGCCTTTGCGCGGGGCGGTTACCCAAAAACTATGGCTACACCTTC
TRBV12-3/TRBV12-4,TRBD2,NA,TRBJ2-2,CASETSGGVDGELFF,TGTGCCAGCGAGACTAGCGGGGGGGTGGACGGGGAGCTGTTTTTT
TRBV5-8,TRBD1,few,TRBJ2-5,CASSATGSWQETQYF,TGTGCCAGCAGCGCGACAGGGAGTTGGCAAGAGACCCAGTACTTC
TRBV20-1,NA,NA,TRBJ1-5,CSAPRGNSNQPQHF,TGCAGTGCTCCGAGGGGTAATAGCAATCAGCCCCAGCATTTT
TRBV7-2,NA,few,TRBJ2-3,CASSPIRTDTQYF,TGTGCCAGCAGCCCGATCCGCACAGATACGCAGTATTTT
TRBV7-7,NA,NA,TRBJ2-5,CASSFTVKETQYF,TGTGCTAGCAGCTTTACCGTGAAAGAGACCCAGTACTTC
TRBV4-3,NA,NA,TRBJ2-2,CASSQDRVANTGELFF,TGCGCCAGCAGCCAAGATCGAGTCGCGAACACCGGGGAGCTGTTTTTT
TRBV4-3,NA,NA,TRBJ2-5,CASRRTVHVSQYF,TGCGCCAGCAGAAGGACAGTCCATGTGTCCCAGTACTTC